Shown below are 25 T cell receptor beta chains from a single sample sequenced in a study of T cells in Graves' hyperthyroidism and ophthalmopathy. Template material for amplifying TCR beta CDR3 regions consisted of RNA transcripts. An initial round of RT-PCR targeting the TCR CDR3 relied on the HTBI primer set. Each CDR3 protein gets one entry after TCRdb re-called the multiplex PCR reads with MiXCR. The sample records a few hundred thousand distinct CDR3 sequences, about 20% being singletons. Sample: blood. The receptors derive from a woman in her forties or fifties with Graves' hyperthyroidism.

The rearrangement joins TRBV30 to TRBJ2-5; D remains ambiguous. Germline loops: CDR1 GTSNPN, CDR2 SVGIG (reference sequence). The CDR3 runs to 14 residues. Trimming removed 4 bases from V and 0 bases from J, with 12 bases in between. The CDR3 is CAWTPAAYQETQYF. In DNA, the CDR3 is TGTGCCTGGACCCCCGCAGCGTACCAAGAGACCCAGTACTTC. Complete variable domain (other parts from reference TRBV30 and TRBJ2-5): SQTIHQWPATLVQPVGSPLSLECTVEGTSNPNLYWYRQAAGRGLQLLFYSVGIGQISSEVPQNLSASRPQDRQFILSSKKLLLSDSGFYLCAWTPAAYQETQYFGPGTRLLVL.

In this sample, this clonotype turned up a few times. V is TRBV6-1 and J is TRBJ2-1; 10 bases line up with TRBD1. V dropped 3 bases and J dropped 4; count of bases not matched to a gene: 3. Germline CDR1 reads MNHNS; CDR2 reads SASEGT. This CDR3 region has 15 residues. CDR3 sequence reads: CASSEGQGSYNEQFF. DNA of the CDR3: TGTGCCAGCAGTGAGGGACAGGGGTCATACAATGAGCAGTTCTTC.

The chain is built from TRBV20-1 and TRBJ2-7; 9 nucleotides match TRBD1. The CDR3 spans 17 residues. V lost 3 bases and J lost 5; bases outside the gene matches: 17. Germline V gives CDR1 DFQATT, CDR2 SNEGSKA (reference sequence). CDR3 in DNA: TGCAGTGCTAGGGCTGGGATTACGGGACAGGGACGGGACGAGCAGTACTTC. It translates to CSARAGITGQGRDEQYF.

This clonotype was picked up many times. The chain uses TRBV20-1 and TRBJ2-7; 7 nucleotides line up with TRBD1. CDR3 size: 13 residues. Germline CDR1 reads DFQATT; CDR2 reads SNEGSKA (reference sequence). V was pared by 3 bases and J by 4 bases, with 6 bases of the junction left unmatched. The CDR3 protein is CSAREAGGYEQYF. DNA of the CDR3: TGCAGTGCTAGGGAGGCAGGGGGATACGAGCAGTACTTC.

The chain combines TRBV30 with TRBJ2-3, with TRBD2 identical over 8 bases. There are 15 residues in the CDR3. The germline CDR1 and CDR2 sequences are GTSNPN and SVGIG (reference sequence). Unmatched junction bases numbered 7, after V lost 1 base and J lost 4 bases. CDR3 bases: TGTGCCTGGAGTGGGAGCCGGGGGGGTGCAGATACGCAGTATTTT. Translating it yields CAWSGSRGGADTQYF.

Points on this clonotype: A much larger clone lies a single base off, so this may be a read error. The chain has TRBV2 and TRBJ2-3; the D is unclear. The CDR3 loop spans 12 amino acids. Germline-derived CDR1 and CDR2 are SNHLY and FYNNEI. The germline V and J ends were trimmed by 6 bases and 6 bases, with 10 bases remaining between them. CDR3 DNA sequence: TGTGCCAGCAGGCCAGTTGTGGATACGCAGTATTTT. It is translated as CASRPVVDTQYF.

This clonotype was detected ten times or more. The V gene is TRBV7-9, the J gene TRBJ2-1; a weak D match, TRBD1 (6 bases). Per the germline V gene, CDR1 is SEHNR and CDR2 is FQNEAQ (reference sequence). Trimming removed 2 bases at V and 9 bases at J, with 14 bases between. The CDR3 contains 14 residues. CDR3 nucleotide sequence: TGTGCCAGCAGCTTAAAGGGGGACCTCCCTGAGCAGTTCTTC. This codes for CASSLKGDLPEQFF.

In this sample, this clonotype turned up many times. The chain employs TRBV28 and TRBJ2-1; TRBD1 is a possible D gene (6 bases). The germline V gene encodes CDR1 MDHEN and CDR2 SYDVKM. The V end was cut by 6 bases, the J end by 12 bases, with 15 bases between. The CDR3 runs to 12 residues. CDR3 amino acids: CASSHYRVVQFF. DNA of the CDR3: TGTGCCAGCAGCCACTACAGGGTAGTGCAGTTCTTC.

V usage is TRBV4-1 and J usage is TRBJ2-5; tentative D call: TRBD1 (5 bases). The CDR3 loop spans 12 amino acids. Trimming removed 4 bases at V and 4 bases at J, with 7 bases between. Germline CDR1 is MGHRA and CDR2 is YSYEKL. The CDR3 region is CASSRGLETQYF. CDR3 coding DNA: TGCGCCAGCAGCCGGGGCCTAGAGACCCAGTACTTC.

This clonotype was seen ten or more times. This chain joins TRBV25-1 and TRBJ2-5; the D gene is possibly TRBD2 (6 bases). V lost 2 bases and J lost 2, with 9 bases in between. The CDR3 length is 14 residues. Germline CDR1 reads MGHDK; CDR2 reads SYGVNS. The CDR3 bases are TGTGCCAGCAGTGAAGGGGACTTACAAGAGACCCAGTACTTC. Translated, it gives CASSEGDLQETQYF. The complete variable domain, with remaining parts taken from reference TRBV25-1 and TRBJ2-5, reads EADIYQTPRYLVIGTGKKITLECSQTMGHDKMYWYQQDPGMELHLIHYSYGVNSTEKGDLSSESTVSRIRTEHFPLTLESARPSHTSQYLCASSEGDLQETQYFGPGTRLLVL.

This clonotype was counted a few times. For the CDR3, the DNA is TGTGCCAGCATCCCCGTGGGGGGCGTGGAGCTGTTTTTT. Translated, it gives CASIPVGGVELFF. The V gene is TRBV2, the J gene TRBJ2-2; D tentatively fits TRBD1 or TRBD2 (6 bases each). The CDR3 is 13 residues long. From germline, CDR1 is SNHLY and CDR2 FYNNEI. Between the trimmed V and J ends, which lost 7 bases and 10 bases, there was a span of 16 bases.

The V call is TRBV4-2, the J call TRBJ1-1, with a tentative D call TRBD1 (5 bases). CDR1 and CDR2 (germline): LGHNA, YNFKEQ. The V end lost 6 bases, the J end lost 0 bases, and 20 bases lay between the germline ends. This CDR3 is built from 17 residues. The CDR3 DNA follows: TGTGCCAGCAGTCACGAGACCAGAGCGGACATGAACACTGAAGCTTTCTTT. This encodes CASSHETRADMNTEAFF.

V gene TRBV20-1 combines with J gene TRBJ2-5, with 10 bases fitting TRBD1. This CDR3 is built from 15 residues. Trimming cost V 6 bases and J 1 base; bases outside gene matches: 8. Per germline, CDR1 DFQATT and CDR2 SNEGSKA (reference sequence). The CDR3 reads CSAPRDRGVQETQYF. The CDR3 coding sequence is TGCAGTGCCCCCCGGGACAGGGGAGTCCAAGAGACCCAGTACTTC.

This clonotype was seen only a few times. The chain carries TRBV5-6 and TRBJ2-1; maybe TRBD1 (6 bases). CDR1 is SGHDT and CDR2 is YYEEEE in the germline V gene. V was trimmed by 3 bases and J by 5 bases, leaving 12 bases between them. This CDR3 is 14 amino acids long. CDR3: CASSWGLGNNEQFF. In nucleotides, the CDR3 is TGTGCCAGCAGCTGGGGGCTAGGAAACAATGAGCAGTTCTTC. The full variable domain, in which reference TRBV5-6 and TRBJ2-1 provide the parts outside the CDR3, is DAGVTQSPTHLIKTRGQQVTLRCSPKSGHDTVSWYQQALGQGPQFIFQYYEEEERQRGNFPDRFSGHQFPNYSSELNVNALLLGDSALYLCASSWGLGNNEQFFGPGTRLTVL.

There are a few counts of this clonotype. The rearrangement uses TRBV4-1 and TRBJ1-1; D remains unclear. Germline CDR1 reads MGHRA; CDR2 reads YSYEKL. V lost 1 base and J lost 0, with 6 bases in between. CDR3 length: 14 amino acids. CDR3 bases: TGCGCCAGCAGCCAAGTGGCGGTGAACACTGAAGCTTTCTTT. Protein product: CASSQVAVNTEAFF.

The chain recombines TRBV30 with TRBJ2-1, with 8 bases fitting TRBD2. The ends lost 4 bases at V and 8 bases at J; junction bases unmatched: 7. The CDR3 covers 13 residues. The V gene's germline CDR1 is GTSNPN and CDR2 SVGIG (reference sequence). The CDR3 loop is CAWNLAGRDEQFF. CDR3 sequence (DNA): TGTGCCTGGAACTTAGCGGGACGGGATGAGCAGTTCTTC.

The chain is built from TRBV2 and TRBJ2-7; D may match TRBD1 or TRBD2 (6 bases each). The CDR3 has 13 residues. Germline V gene data show CDR1 as SNHLY and CDR2 as FYNNEI. V was pared by 8 bases and J by 3 bases, with 14 bases between. In DNA form, the CDR3 reads TGTGCCAGCGGAGGGGGGCCTTTCTACGAGCAGTACTTC. Translation gives CASGGGPFYEQYF.

This clonotype was seen a handful of times. This chain joins TRBV9 and TRBJ2-5; no reliable D call. Germline lookup yields CDR1 SGDLS and CDR2 YYNGEE. This CDR3 spans 14 amino acids. V gave up 2 bases and J gave up 5 bases, with 13 bases separating them. The DNA for the CDR3 is TGTGCCAGCAGCGTCGACATTATGGGGGAGACCCAGTACTTC. Translating it yields CASSVDIMGETQYF.

The chain is built from TRBV7-2 and TRBJ2-2; D is undetermined. V was shortened by 2 bases and J by 6 bases, with 7 bases between the two germline ends. The CDR3 is 13 amino acids. CDR1 and CDR2 from the germline V gene are SGHTA and FQGNSA. The CDR3 nucleotides read TGTGCCAGCAGCTTAAGCTACCCCGGGGAGCTGTTTTTT. This gives the protein CASSLSYPGELFF.

This chain connects TRBV27 to TRBJ1-2, with a possible D match to TRBD1 (5 bases). The CDR3 is 13 residues long. The V and J ends lost 5 bases and 2 bases respectively, with 9 bases between them. CDR1 and CDR2 from the germline V gene are MNHEY and SMNVEV (reference sequence). CDR3 region: CASSGRVNYGYTF. DNA for the CDR3: TGTGCCAGCAGTGGCAGGGTCAACTATGGCTACACCTTC.

This clonotype was seen a few times. The chain carries TRBV29-1 and TRBJ2-1; D possibly corresponds to TRBD2 (5 bases). The V end was cut by 5 bases, the J end by 11 bases, with 16 bases between. The V gene's germline CDR1 is SQVTM and CDR2 ANQGSEA. This CDR3 is 12 amino acids long. CDR3 in DNA: TGCAGCGTTCGGGGTGTGGGAGAGAAGCAGTTCTTC. Amino acid sequence: CSVRGVGEKQFF.

This clonotype came up many times. This rearrangement joins TRBV5-1 to TRBJ2-3, with D possibly matching TRBD1 (6 bases). Germline V gene data show CDR1 as SGHRS and CDR2 as YFSETQ. This CDR3 is 16 amino acids long. Trimming pared 0 bases from V and 0 bases from J, leaving 11 bases between. As DNA, the CDR3 is TGCGCCAGCAGCTTGGCACCAGGGGTTAGCACAGATACGCAGTATTTT. Translated, it gives CASSLAPGVSTDTQYF.

This clonotype has ten or more counts. The chain couples TRBV28 to TRBJ2-3, with 8 bases fitting TRBD2. Germline values: CDR1 MDHEN, CDR2 SYDVKM. With 4 bases clipped from V and 1 base from J, the junction kept 4 bases outside the gene matches. The CDR3 runs to 15 residues. CDR3 nucleotide sequence: TGTGCCAGCAGTTCGGGAGGGCCCGGCACAGATACGCAGTATTTT. Translating it yields CASSSGGPGTDTQYF.

This clonotype has a count of ten or more. The chain uses TRBV18 and TRBJ1-1; TRBD1 agrees at 12 bases. The germline gives CDR1 KGHSH, CDR2 LQKENI. With 6 bases clipped from V and 6 bases from J, the junction kept 11 bases outside the gene matches. There are 16 residues in the CDR3. The CDR3 is CASSRPGTGGIAEAFF. The CDR3 coding sequence is TGTGCCAGCTCCCGTCCCGGGACAGGGGGCATAGCTGAAGCTTTCTTT.

In this sample, this clonotype turned up a few times. V and J are TRBV18 and TRBJ1-2; D is undetermined. The CDR3 totals 13 residues. V lost 5 bases, J lost 8 bases, and 15 bases lay in between. Germline V gene data show CDR1 as KGHSH and CDR2 as LQKENI. CDR3 sequence: CASSSASFEGYTF. CDR3 DNA sequence: TGTGCCAGCTCATCAGCTTCCTTCGAAGGCTACACCTTC.